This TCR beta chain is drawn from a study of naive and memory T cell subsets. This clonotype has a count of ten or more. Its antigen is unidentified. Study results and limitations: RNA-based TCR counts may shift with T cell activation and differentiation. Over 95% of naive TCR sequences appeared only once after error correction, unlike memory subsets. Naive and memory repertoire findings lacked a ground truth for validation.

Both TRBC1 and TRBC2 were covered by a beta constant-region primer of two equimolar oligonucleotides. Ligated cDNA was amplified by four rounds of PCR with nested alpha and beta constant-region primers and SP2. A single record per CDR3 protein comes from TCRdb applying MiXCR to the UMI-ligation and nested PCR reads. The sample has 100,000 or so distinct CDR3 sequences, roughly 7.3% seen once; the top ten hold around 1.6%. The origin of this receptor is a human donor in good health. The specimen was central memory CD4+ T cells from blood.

The CDR3 is CASSRVGGEGTEAFF. DNA for the CDR3: TGTGCCAGCAGCCGCGTCGGGGGGGAAGGGACTGAAGCTTTCTTT. V gene TRBV7-3 combines with J gene TRBJ1-1, with TRBD1 as a possible D gene (5 bases). Deletions cut 5 bases from V and 5 bases from J, with 18 bases between. From germline, CDR1 is SGHTA and CDR2 FQGTGA. This CDR3 is 15 amino acids long.